The sequence of this T cell receptor (beta chain) was determined in a study of blood T cell repertoires in COVID-19. This CDR3 region has 15 residues. V shed 0 bases and J 8 bases; nucleotides not matched to a gene: 7. The germline V gene encodes CDR1 SGDLS and CDR2 YYNGEE. Repertoires were generated with immunoSEQ multiplex PCR, while TCRdb's copy carries only in-frame clones and drops some. The data contain approximately 210,000 clones, 85% to 95% of them seen just once; the ten biggest clones take up about 0.76%. This rearrangement joins TRBV9 to TRBJ1-1; 10 bases match TRBD1. This receptor was obtained from a man aged 25-45 years with COVID-19, enrolled during active disease. Sequencing input: peripheral blood. Here the CDR3 reads CASSVEALTGGEAFF. Here the CDR3 DNA reads TGTGCCAGCAGCGTAGAGGCGTTGACAGGGGGCGAAGCTTTCTTT. Variable domain in full (rest from reference TRBV9 and TRBJ1-1): DSGVTQTPKHLITATGQRVTLRCSPRSGDLSVYWYQQSLDQGLQFLIQYYNGEERAKGNILERFSAQQFPDLHSELNLSSLELGDSALYFCASSVEALTGGEAFFGQGTRLTVV.